Shown below are 12 T cell receptor beta chains from a single sample sequenced in a study of resident and recirculating memory T cells in vitiligo (dated 2018 in TCRdb). The library was built by means of the immunoSEQ multiplex PCR assay. The table was pulled from immuneACCESS by TCRdb, which kept in-frame rearrangements only. Such tables lose some clones; where checked, under half of the loss comes from unresolved V genes, and the rest has no known cause. Counted in this sample were roughly 80,000 clones; about 91% of them appeared once. Of the sample, roughly 5% falls within the top ten clones. Sequencing was done on a sample of blood. The origin of the receptors is a male donor with vitiligo.

The chain joins TRBV5-1 to TRBJ2-1, with 12 bases identical to TRBD2. Germline assignment: CDR1 SGHRS and CDR2 YFSETQ. The V segment lost 1 base and the J segment 7 bases; nucleotides outside the gene matches: 3. CDR3 length: 15 amino acids. The CDR3 DNA follows: TGCGCCAGCAGCTTGCTAGCGGGGGGGGAGAATGAGCAGTTCTTC. It codes for CASSLLAGGENEQFF. The whole variable domain, filled in from reference TRBV5-1 and TRBJ2-1, reads KAGVTQTPRYLIKTRGQQVTLSCSPISGHRSVSWYQQTPGQGLQFLFEYFSETQRNKGNFPGRFSGRQFSNSRSEMNVSTLELGDSALYLCASSLLAGGENEQFFGPGTRLTVL.

The chain is built from TRBV6-4 and TRBJ2-5, with a weak D call TRBD2 (7 bases). The CDR3 consists of 14 residues. V lost 9 bases, J lost 5 bases, and 19 bases lay in between. CDR1 is MRHNA, CDR2 SNTAGT, per germline. The CDR3 DNA reads TGTGCCAGGGGGGGGCAAACGGGTATCGAGACCCAGTACTTC. It encodes CARGGQTGIETQYF.

This clone has just a few counts. The chain links TRBV27 to TRBJ1-5; a weak D match, TRBD1 (5 bases). Germline CDR1 is MNHEY and CDR2 is SMNVEV (reference sequence). V lost 3 bases and J 4 bases, leaving 7 bases between the germline ends. The CDR3 consists of 13 residues. The CDR3 loop reads CASSFGTNQPQHF. CDR3 bases: TGTGCCAGCAGTTTTGGGACTAATCAGCCCCAGCATTTT.

V gene TRBV25-1 combines with J gene TRBJ1-1, with 12 bases fitting TRBD1. This CDR3 region has 15 residues. The V and J ends lost 3 bases and 5 bases, in that order; junction bases with no gene match: 4. Germline V lookup: CDR1 MGHDK, CDR2 SYGVNS. CDR3 bases: TGTGCCAGCAGTGATGGGACAGGGGGCCTTACTGAAGCTTTCTTT. As protein: CASSDGTGGLTEAFF.

This chain uses TRBV7-9 with TRBJ1-1; D call uncertain. CDR1 and CDR2 (germline): SEHNR, FQNEAQ (reference sequence). The CDR3 length is 14 residues. V lost 1 base and J 3 bases, leaving 9 bases between the germline ends. CDR3 in DNA: TGTGCCAGCAGCTTAGGGGCAGCCGACACTGAAGCTTTCTTT. Translation gives CASSLGAADTEAFF.

In this sample, this clone turned up once. The chain employs TRBV27 and TRBJ1-1, with D tentatively TRBD1 (5 bases). Trimming pared 7 bases from V and 6 bases from J, leaving 36 bases between. In germline, CDR1 is MNHEY, CDR2 SMNVEV (reference sequence). This CDR3 has 20 amino acids. The CDR3 DNA sequence: TGTGCCAGCATCCCCGTCGGGGGTTTACGACGAGCCTCACAGAGGGCTGAAGCTTTCTTT. Translated, it gives CASIPVGGLRRASQRAEAFF.

V usage is TRBV19 and J usage is TRBJ2-7; 9 bases map to TRBD1. Germline lookup yields CDR1 LNHDA and CDR2 SQIVND (reference sequence). There are 16 residues in the CDR3. V shed 6 bases, J shed 0 bases, and the junction held 9 bases outside the gene matches. The CDR3 DNA follows: TGTGCCAGTAGCACCGACCGGGACAGGGCCTCCTACGAGCAGTACTTC. Its protein is CASSTDRDRASYEQYF.

The V and J genes are TRBV11-2 and TRBJ1-4, with 7 nucleotides matching TRBD1. V shed 5 bases and J 8 bases; nucleotides not matched to a gene: 8. Germline CDR1 reads SGHAT; CDR2 reads FQNNGV. The CDR3 loop spans 14 amino acids. This CDR3 reads CASSGTGAWEKLFF. Written as DNA, the CDR3 is TGTGCCAGCAGCGGAACAGGGGCCTGGGAAAAACTGTTTTTT.

The CDR3 reads CASRAPGTGYFEGRQYF. CDR3 in DNA: TGTGCCAGCAGGGCCCCCGGGACAGGGTATTTTGAAGGAAGGCAGTACTTC. This sequence joins TRBV7-8 and TRBJ2-7; 9 nucleotides align to TRBD1. Germline values: CDR1 SGHVS, CDR2 FQNEAQ. CDR3 length: 17 amino acids. V shed 6 bases, J shed 9 bases, and the junction held 21 bases outside the gene matches.

The V and J genes are TRBV2 and TRBJ2-7, with 11 bases aligning to TRBD1. The length of the CDR3 is 15 residues. The J segment lost 5 bases and the V segment lost 5 bases, leaving 8 bases of the junction unmatched. CDR1 is SNHLY, CDR2 FYNNEI, per germline. The CDR3 region is CASSIPGQGVDEQYF. In DNA, the CDR3 is TGTGCCAGCAGTATCCCGGGACAGGGGGTCGACGAGCAGTACTTC.

This clone was observed a single time. The chain carries TRBV6-6 and TRBJ2-3, with TRBD2 matching 11 bases. From germline, CDR1 is MNHNY and CDR2 SVGAGI (reference sequence). The trim removed 6 bases at V and 5 bases at J, leaving 10 bases unmatched. The length of the CDR3 is 16 residues. The CDR3 DNA is TGTGCCAGCAGATTCCCGGGACTAGCGGCAGAAGATACGCAGTATTTT. This codes for CASRFPGLAAEDTQYF.

This clone has a single count. The chain links TRBV6-6 to TRBJ2-3; possibly TRBD2 for D (6 bases). The germline V gene has CDR1 MNHNY and CDR2 SVGAGI (reference sequence). Deletions cut 5 bases from V and 0 bases from J, with 12 bases between. The CDR3 sequence is 15 residues long. CDR3 nucleotide sequence: TGTGCCAGCAGTCTCCTAGCGTCTAGCACAGATACGCAGTATTTT. Protein product: CASSLLASSTDTQYF.